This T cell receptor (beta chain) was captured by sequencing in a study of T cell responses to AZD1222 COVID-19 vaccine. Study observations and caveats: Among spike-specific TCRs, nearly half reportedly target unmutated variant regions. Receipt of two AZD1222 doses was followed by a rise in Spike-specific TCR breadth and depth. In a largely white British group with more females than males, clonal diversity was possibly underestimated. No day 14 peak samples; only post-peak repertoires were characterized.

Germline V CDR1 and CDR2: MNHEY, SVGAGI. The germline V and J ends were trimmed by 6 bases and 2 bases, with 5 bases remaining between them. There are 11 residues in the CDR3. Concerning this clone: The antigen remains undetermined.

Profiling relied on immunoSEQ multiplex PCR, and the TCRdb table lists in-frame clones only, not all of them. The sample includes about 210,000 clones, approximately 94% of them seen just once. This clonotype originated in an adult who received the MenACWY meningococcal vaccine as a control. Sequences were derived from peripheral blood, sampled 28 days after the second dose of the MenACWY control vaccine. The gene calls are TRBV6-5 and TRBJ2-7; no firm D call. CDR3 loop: CASRSAYEQYF. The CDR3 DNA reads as TGTGCCAGCAGATCGGCCTACGAGCAGTACTTC.